This TCR beta chain was documented in a study of T cell responses to AZD1222 COVID-19 vaccine. Study-level findings and limits: White British donors predominated, females outnumbered males, and clonal diversity was possibly underestimated.

The method was immunoSEQ multiplex PCR; TCRdb's version includes in-frame clones alone and lacks a portion of them. The table lists some 150,000 clones, 90% to 95% of them singletons, with around 4.6% in the top ten. Note on this clone: Its antigen is unknown.

V lost 2 bases, J lost 2 bases, and 4 bases lay in between. The CDR3 spans 13 residues. CDR1 KGHSH and CDR2 LQKENI come from the germline V gene. This rearrangement joins TRBV18 to TRBJ1-3, with no clear D. Sequenced here: peripheral blood, sampled on day 0 of MenACWY control vaccination. The source is an adult in good health. The CDR3 nucleotides read TGTGCCAGCTCACCAGGTCCTGGAAACACCATATATTTT. This codes for CASSPGPGNTIYF.